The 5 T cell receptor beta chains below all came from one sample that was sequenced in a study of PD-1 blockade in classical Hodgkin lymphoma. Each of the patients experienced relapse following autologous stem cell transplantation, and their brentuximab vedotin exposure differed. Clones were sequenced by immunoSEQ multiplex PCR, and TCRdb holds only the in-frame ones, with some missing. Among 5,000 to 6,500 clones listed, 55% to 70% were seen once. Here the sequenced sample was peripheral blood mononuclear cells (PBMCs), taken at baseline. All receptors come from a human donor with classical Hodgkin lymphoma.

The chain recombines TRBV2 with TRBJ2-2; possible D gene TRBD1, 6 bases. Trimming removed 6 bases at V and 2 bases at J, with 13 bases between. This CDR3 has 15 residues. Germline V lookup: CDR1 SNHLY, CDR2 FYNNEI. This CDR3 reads CASRSQGLNTGELFF. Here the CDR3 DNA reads TGTGCCAGCAGATCCCAGGGGTTAAACACCGGGGAGCTGTTTTTT.

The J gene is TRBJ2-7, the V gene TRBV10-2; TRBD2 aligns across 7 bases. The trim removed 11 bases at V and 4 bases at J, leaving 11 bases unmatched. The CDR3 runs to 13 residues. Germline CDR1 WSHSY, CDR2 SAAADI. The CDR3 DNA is TGCGCCTCATCTGTCCGCGGGAGTTACGAGCAGTACTTC. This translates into CASSVRGSYEQYF.

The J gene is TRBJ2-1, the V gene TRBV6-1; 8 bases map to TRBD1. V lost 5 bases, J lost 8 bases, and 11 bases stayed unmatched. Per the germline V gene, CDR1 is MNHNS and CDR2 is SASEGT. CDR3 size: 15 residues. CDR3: CASSTRTGNPDEQFF. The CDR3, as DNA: TGTGCCAGCAGTACTCGGACAGGGAATCCGGATGAGCAGTTCTTC.

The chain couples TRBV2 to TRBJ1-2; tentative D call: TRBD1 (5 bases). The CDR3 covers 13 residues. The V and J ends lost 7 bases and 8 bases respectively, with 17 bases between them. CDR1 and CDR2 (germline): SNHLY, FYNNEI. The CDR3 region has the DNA TGTGCCAGCACCCCTACGGGGGTACGGGGCTACACCTTC. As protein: CASTPTGVRGYTF.

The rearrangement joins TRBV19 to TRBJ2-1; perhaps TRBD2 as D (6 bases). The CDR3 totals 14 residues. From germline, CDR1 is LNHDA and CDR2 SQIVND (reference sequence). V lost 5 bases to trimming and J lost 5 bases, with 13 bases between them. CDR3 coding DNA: TGTGCCAGTAGTGGTCAGTGGGAGGACAATGAGCAGTTCTTC. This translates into CASSGQWEDNEQFF.